This T cell receptor beta chain was captured by sequencing in a study of T cell changes during pregnancy in multiple sclerosis. Using immunoSEQ multiplex PCR, the repertoire was profiled, and TCRdb retains in-frame clones only, with some absent. The sample has tens of thousands of clones, 80% to 95% seen once. Germline lookup yields CDR1 SGHNT and CDR2 YYREEE (reference sequence). The CDR3 covers 14 residues. Trimming shortened V by 5 bases and J by 1 base, and 12 bases separated the two germline ends. The sequence came from a female donor with multiple sclerosis, enrolled in a pregnancy study. Sequences were derived from peripheral blood, sampled in the third trimester of pregnancy. J is TRBJ1-1 and V is TRBV5-4; D gene uncertain. CDR3 residues: CASSTEATNTEAFF. DNA for the CDR3: TGTGCCAGCAGTACCGAAGCGACGAACACTGAAGCTTTCTTT. Filled out from reference TRBV5-4 and TRBJ1-1, the complete variable domain reads ETGVTQSPTHLIKTRGQQVTLRCSSQSGHNTVSWYQQALGQGPQFIFQYYREEENGRGNFPPRFSGLQFPNYSSELNVNALELDDSALYLCASSTEATNTEAFFGQGTRLTVV.